What follows is one TCR beta chain and its context. The data stem from a study of blood T cell repertoires in COVID-19. Turning to the study itself: The United States, Italy and Spain were the sources of the acute and convalescent COVID-19 samples.

The repertoire was sequenced with immunoSEQ multiplex PCR; TCRdb's copy has only in-frame clones and lacks some. Here the sample spans 140,000 to 150,000 clones, around 84% being singletons. The sample was peripheral blood. This clonotype was obtained from a human donor in a cohort sampled during active COVID-19.

CDR3 bases: TGTGCCAGCAGCCCGGACAGGATCTCTGGGGCCAACGTCCTGACTTTC. Encoded protein: CASSPDRISGANVLTF. The chain joins TRBV2 to TRBJ2-6; 7 bases align to TRBD1. From germline, CDR1 is SNHLY and CDR2 FYNNEI. The CDR3 has 16 residues. The J segment lost 0 bases and the V segment lost 6 bases, leaving 5 bases of the junction unmatched.